This paragraph covers one TCR beta chain sequence. No antigen is known for it. This sample is part of a study of shared clonotypes between healthy human individuals. Study results and caveats: Sharing across a few donors was seen in 4% to 5% of naive CD4 clonotypes.

Generated by immunoSEQ multiplex PCR, the TCRdb table keeps only in-frame clones and is missing some. The data show around 940,000 clones, with 76% seen just once and approximately 1.5% held by the top ten. Germline V lookup: CDR1 MNHEY, CDR2 SVGAGI. The V end was cut by 6 bases, the J end by 5 bases, with 19 bases between. This CDR3 comprises 15 residues. This sequence joins TRBV6-5 and TRBJ2-5; TRBD2 is a possible D gene (6 bases). The clonotype originates from a man between 18 and 35 years old in good health. Sequences were obtained from memory CD4+ T cells sorted from blood. Subset indicated: CD45RA-negative fraction. CDR3 sequence reads: CASRLSGTAGETQYF. The CDR3 DNA reads as TGTGCCAGCAGGCTTAGCGGTACGGCGGGGGAGACCCAGTACTTC.